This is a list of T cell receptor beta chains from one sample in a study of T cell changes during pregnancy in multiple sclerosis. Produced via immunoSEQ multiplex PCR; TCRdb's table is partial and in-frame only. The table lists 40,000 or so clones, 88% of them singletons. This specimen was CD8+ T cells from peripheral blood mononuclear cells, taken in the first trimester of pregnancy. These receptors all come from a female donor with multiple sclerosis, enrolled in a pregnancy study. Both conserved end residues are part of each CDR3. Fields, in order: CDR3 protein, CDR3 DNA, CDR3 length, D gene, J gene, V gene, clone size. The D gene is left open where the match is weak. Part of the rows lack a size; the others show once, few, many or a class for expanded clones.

CDR3aa: CASSQEIADSYSGANVLTF; CDR3nt: TGTGCCAGCAGCCAAGAAATCGCCGACAGTTACTCTGGGGCCAACGTCCTGACTTTC; len: 19; d_gene: .; j_gene: TRBJ2-6; v_gene: TRBV4-2; abundance: .
CDR3aa: CASSEREVGTGELFF; CDR3nt: TGTGCCAGCAGTGAAAGGGAGGTTGGCACCGGGGAGCTGTTTTTT; len: 15; d_gene: .; j_gene: TRBJ2-2; v_gene: TRBV6-4; abundance: once
CDR3aa: CASSFVDTEAFF; CDR3nt: TGTGCCAGCAGCTTTGTAGACACCGAAGCTTTCTTT; len: 12; d_gene: .; j_gene: TRBJ1-1; v_gene: TRBV5-5; abundance: .
CDR3aa: CAKTGTGDEKLFF; CDR3nt: TGTGCCAAGACCGGGACAGGGGATGAAAAACTGTTTTTT; len: 13; d_gene: TRBD1; j_gene: TRBJ1-4; v_gene: TRBV2; abundance: few
CDR3aa: CASSQVTGGTEAFF; CDR3nt: TGCGCCAGCAGCCAAGTGACAGGGGGCACTGAAGCTTTCTTT; len: 14; d_gene: TRBD1; j_gene: TRBJ1-1; v_gene: TRBV4-3; abundance: .
CDR3aa: CASSEDSSRATNEKLFF; CDR3nt: TGTGCCAGCAGCGAGGACAGTTCGCGTGCAACTAATGAAAAACTGTTTTTT; len: 17; d_gene: .; j_gene: TRBJ1-4; v_gene: TRBV5-5; abundance: .
CDR3aa: CASSLTTGRVNQPQHF; CDR3nt: TGTGCCAGCAGTTTAACGACTGGGAGGGTTAATCAGCCCCAGCATTTT; len: 16; d_gene: .; j_gene: TRBJ1-5; v_gene: TRBV27; abundance: .
CDR3aa: CASSLTGGQAEAFF; CDR3nt: TGTGCCAGCAGCCTTACCGGGGGGCAGGCTGAAGCTTTCTTT; len: 14; d_gene: .; j_gene: TRBJ1-1; v_gene: TRBV7-6; abundance: .
CDR3aa: CASSSGLAGYSYNEQFF; CDR3nt: TGTGCCAGCAGCTCTGGACTAGCGGGGTACTCCTACAATGAGCAGTTCTTC; len: 17; d_gene: TRBD2; j_gene: TRBJ2-1; v_gene: TRBV5-6; abundance: .
CDR3aa: CASSQDGDGREDEKLFF; CDR3nt: TGCGCCAGCAGCCAAGATGGGGACGGACGGGAGGATGAAAAACTGTTTTTT; len: 17; d_gene: .; j_gene: TRBJ1-4; v_gene: TRBV4-1; abundance: .